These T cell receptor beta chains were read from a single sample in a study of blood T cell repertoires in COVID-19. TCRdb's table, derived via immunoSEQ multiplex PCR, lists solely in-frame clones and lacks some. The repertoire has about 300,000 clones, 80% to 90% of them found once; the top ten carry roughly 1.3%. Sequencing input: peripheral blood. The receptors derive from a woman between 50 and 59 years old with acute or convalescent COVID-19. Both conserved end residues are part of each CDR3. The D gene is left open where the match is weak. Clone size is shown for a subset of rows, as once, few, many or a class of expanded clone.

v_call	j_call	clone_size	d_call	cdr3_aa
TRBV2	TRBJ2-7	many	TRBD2	CASIVSGEFSEQYF
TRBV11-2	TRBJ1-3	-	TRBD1	CASSLTGARGNTIYF
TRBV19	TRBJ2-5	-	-	CASSIDAGVETQYF
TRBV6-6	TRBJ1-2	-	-	CASSSQGYYGYTF
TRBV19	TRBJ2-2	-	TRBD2	CASSLGRGTGELFF
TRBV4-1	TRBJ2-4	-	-	CASSQTLRSIQYF
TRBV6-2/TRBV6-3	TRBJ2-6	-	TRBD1	CASRYSTPGQGTGANVLTF
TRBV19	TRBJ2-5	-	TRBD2	CASRTRGGQETQYF
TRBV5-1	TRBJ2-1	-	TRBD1	CASSLWDRENEQFF
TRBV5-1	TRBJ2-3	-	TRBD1	CASSLVPGQQKDTQYF
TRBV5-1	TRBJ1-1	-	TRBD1	CASSPRQGAREFVFF
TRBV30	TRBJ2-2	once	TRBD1	CAWSPGQGPNTGELFF
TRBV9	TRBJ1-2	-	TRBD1	CASSVGDRNFYGYTF
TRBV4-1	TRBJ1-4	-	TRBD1	CASSQEVFRQGAEKLFF
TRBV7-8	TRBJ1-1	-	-	CASSLAARGGTEAFF
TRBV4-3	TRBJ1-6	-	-	CASSQEETANSPLHF
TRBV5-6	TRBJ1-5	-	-	CASSQDTPRVNQPQHF
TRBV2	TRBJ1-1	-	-	CASGSGRGAFF
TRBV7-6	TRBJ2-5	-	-	CASSSGQTQETQYF
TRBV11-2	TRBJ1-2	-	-	CASSPRGDYGYTF
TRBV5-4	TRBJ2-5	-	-	CASSLAGTSQETQYF
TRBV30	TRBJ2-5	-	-	CALRQVQETQYF
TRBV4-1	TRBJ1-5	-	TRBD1	CASSQASGQVPNQPQHF
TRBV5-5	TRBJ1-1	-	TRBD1	CASSPGQGLLKTEAFF
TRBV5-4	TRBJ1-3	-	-	CASSPNGGSGNTIYF
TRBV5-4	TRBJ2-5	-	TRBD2	CASSLTLLAGGKETQYF
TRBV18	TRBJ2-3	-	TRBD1	CASSRDRITDTQYF
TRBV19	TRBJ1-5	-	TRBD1	CASTDRYGNQPQHF
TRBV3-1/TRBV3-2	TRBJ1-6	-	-	CASSRRALQGFSPLHF
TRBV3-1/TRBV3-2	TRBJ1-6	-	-	CASSQGRGNSPLHF
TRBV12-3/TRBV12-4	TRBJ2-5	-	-	CASSSIRETQYF